These T cell receptor beta chains were read from a single sample in a study of shared clonotypes between healthy human individuals. Measured with immunoSEQ multiplex PCR; TCRdb has only the in-frame clones, and not every one. This table holds hundreds of thousands of clones, 85% to 95% found once. Sequenced sample: naive CD8+ T cells sorted from blood. Receptors originate from a woman aged 25-40 years in good health. CDR3s leave out the opening cysteine and the closing phenylalanine or tryptophan. Clone size is not always given. Where it is, it says once, few, many or a class for expanded clones.

TRBV28	.	TRBJ2-5	ASSFPTLSREQETQY
TRBV7-6	.	TRBJ1-6	AIPKCKRALTNSPLH
TRBV27	.	TRBJ1-1	ASSPDRYEAF
TRBV7-9	.	TRBJ2-7	ASTQGDSYEQY
TRBV27	.	TRBJ2-7	ASSSTRYYEQY
TRBV19	.	TRBJ2-7	ASSTAGASYEQY
TRBV19	.	TRBJ2-1	ASSVTGGIYNEQF
TRBV28	once	TRBJ2-7	ASSDTYEQY
TRBV19	.	TRBJ1-1	ASREGAGAEAF
TRBV4-1	.	TRBJ1-1	ASSQTRADTEAF
TRBV5-6	.	TRBJ2-5	ASSRTGGQETQY
TRBV5-4	.	TRBJ2-7	ASSLSTSHEQY
TRBV28	.	TRBJ2-7	ASSPTSGRTYEQY
TRBV5-5	.	TRBJ2-7	ASSVTSGSTYEQY
TRBV2	.	TRBJ2-1	ASSPPSPRTSGSYNEQF
TRBV7-9	.	TRBJ1-3	ASRSPPVGGNTIY
TRBV6-5	.	TRBJ2-7	ASGHRLGYEQY
TRBV7-9	.	TRBJ1-4	ASSLDLGGSRPNEKLF
TRBV10-3	.	TRBJ2-3	AIADGMADTQY
TRBV6-1	.	TRBJ1-5	ASSEAVGGWDQPQH
TRBV7-9	.	TRBJ2-1	ASSFPRSGGTSSYNEQF
TRBV19	.	.	ASSSPLAGYEQY
TRBV28	.	TRBJ2-5	ASSFLADQETQY
TRBV11-2	.	TRBJ2-1	ASSPGTSGRREQF
TRBV2	.	TRBJ1-1	ASSGPLGEAF
TRBV6-1	.	.	ASSEAGLDEQY
TRBV6-6	.	TRBJ2-7	ASSYVGQGDEQY
TRBV7-7	.	TRBJ2-2	ASSPGLSNTGELF
TRBV11-3	.	TRBJ2-5	ASSTVAGEQY
TRBV7-2	.	TRBJ2-1	ASSLGRHSYNEQF
TRBV28	.	TRBJ2-7	ASSTPGLQAYEQY
TRBV6-6	.	TRBJ2-5	ASSYWTGGQETQY
TRBV10-3	.	TRBJ2-5	AIERYFDGMETQY
TRBV10-1	.	TRBJ1-2	ASVSHRGANYGYT
TRBV4-1	.	TRBJ2-2	ASSLYPGRDNTGELF
TRBV2	.	TRBJ1-2	ASRGMGRPYGYT
TRBV19	.	TRBJ2-7	ASSWDGEQY
TRBV11-2	.	TRBJ1-3	ASSLEPGPPSSGNTIY
TRBV7-9	.	TRBJ2-7	ASSLVPGDPPYEQY
TRBV6-6	.	TRBJ1-5	ASSRDVDQPQH
TRBV28	.	TRBJ2-3	ASSLLAGKIDTQY
TRBV9	.	TRBJ2-3	ASSVIAGGTDTQY
TRBV28	.	TRBJ1-3	ASSLYGQEVSDTIY
TRBV7-6	.	TRBJ1-6	ASSLDGGGPLH
TRBV19	.	TRBJ2-7	ASSIEEGARVEQY
TRBV30	.	TRBJ1-3	AWSGNTIY
TRBV14	.	TRBJ1-2	ASSQTATDYYGYT
TRBV19	.	TRBJ2-3	ASSILGYNTDTQY
TRBV27	.	TRBJ1-2	ASSLVGPWGSGDGYT
TRBV27	.	TRBJ2-7	ASRNGYYEQY
TRBV19	.	TRBJ2-7	ASSPGPTYEQY
TRBV5-4	.	TRBJ2-7	ASSRRGLAGDEQY
TRBV4-1	.	TRBJ2-7	ASSQEGDSSYEQY
TRBV30	.	TRBJ1-1	AWSVMFPDTEAF
TRBV27	.	TRBJ2-7	ASTHGRGYEQY
TRBV5-1	.	TRBJ2-1	ASSLAVSGSKGEQF
TRBV10-1	.	TRBJ2-7	ASSEEGQGLKQY
TRBV19	.	TRBJ1-5	ASSIVHTSNQPQH
TRBV9	.	TRBJ2-2	ASRGQGTGELF
TRBV18	.	TRBJ2-1	ASSPDVGEEYNEQF